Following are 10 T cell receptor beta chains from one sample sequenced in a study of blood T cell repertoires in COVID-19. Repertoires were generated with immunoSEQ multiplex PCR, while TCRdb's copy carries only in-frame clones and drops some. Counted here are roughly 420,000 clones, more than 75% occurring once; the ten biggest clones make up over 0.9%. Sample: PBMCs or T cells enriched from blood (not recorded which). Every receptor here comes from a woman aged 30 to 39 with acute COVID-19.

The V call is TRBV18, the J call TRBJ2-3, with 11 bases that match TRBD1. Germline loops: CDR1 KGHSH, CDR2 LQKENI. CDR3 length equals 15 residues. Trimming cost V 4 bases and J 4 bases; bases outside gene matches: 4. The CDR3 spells CASSHRDRGADTQYF. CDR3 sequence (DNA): TGTGCCAGCTCACACCGGGACAGGGGGGCAGATACGCAGTATTTT.

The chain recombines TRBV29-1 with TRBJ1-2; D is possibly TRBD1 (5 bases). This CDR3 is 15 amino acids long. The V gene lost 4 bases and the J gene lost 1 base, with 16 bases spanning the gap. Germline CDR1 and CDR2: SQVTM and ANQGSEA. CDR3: CSVGTTKTVNYGYTF. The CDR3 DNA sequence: TGCAGCGTTGGGACAACAAAGACAGTTAACTATGGCTACACCTTC. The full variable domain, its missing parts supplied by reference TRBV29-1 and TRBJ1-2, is SAVISQKPSRDICQRGTSLTIQCQVDSQVTMMFWYRQQPGQSLTLIATANQGSEATYESGFVIDKFPISRPNLTFSTLTVSNMSPEDSSIYLCSVGTTKTVNYGYTFGSGTRLTVV.

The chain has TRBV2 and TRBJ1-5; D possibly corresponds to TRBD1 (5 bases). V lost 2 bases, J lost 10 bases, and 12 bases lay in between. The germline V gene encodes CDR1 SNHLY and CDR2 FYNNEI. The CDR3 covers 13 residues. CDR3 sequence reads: CASSERGRQPQHF. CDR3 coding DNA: TGTGCCAGCAGTGAAAGGGGCCGCCAACCCCAGCATTTT. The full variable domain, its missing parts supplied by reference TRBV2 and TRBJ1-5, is EPEVTQTPSHQVTQMGQEVILRCVPISNHLYFYWYRQILGQKVEFLVSFYNNEISEKSEIFDDQFSVERPDGSNFTLKIRSTKLEDSAMYFCASSERGRQPQHFGDGTRLSIL.

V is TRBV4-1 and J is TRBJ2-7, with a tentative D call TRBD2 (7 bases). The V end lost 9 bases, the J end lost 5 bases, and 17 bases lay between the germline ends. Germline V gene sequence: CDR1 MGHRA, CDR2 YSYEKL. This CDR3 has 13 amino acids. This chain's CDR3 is CASGRGATDEQYF. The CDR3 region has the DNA TGCGCCAGTGGGAGGGGGGCAACCGACGAGCAGTACTTC.

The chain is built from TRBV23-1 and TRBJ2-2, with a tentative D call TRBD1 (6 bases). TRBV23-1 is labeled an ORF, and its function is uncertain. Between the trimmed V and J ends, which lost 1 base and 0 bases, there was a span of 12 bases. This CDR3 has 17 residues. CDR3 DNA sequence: TGCGCCAGCAGTCAATGCGGCAGGGGTTCGAACACCGGGGAGCTGTTTTTT. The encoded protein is CASSQCGRGSNTGELFF.

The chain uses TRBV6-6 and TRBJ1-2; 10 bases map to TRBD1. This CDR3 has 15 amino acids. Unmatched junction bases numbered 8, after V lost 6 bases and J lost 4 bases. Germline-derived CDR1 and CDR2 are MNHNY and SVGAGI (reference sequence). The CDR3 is CASSKTGTGAYGYTF. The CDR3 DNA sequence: TGTGCCAGCAGCAAGACCGGGACAGGGGCCTATGGCTACACCTTC.

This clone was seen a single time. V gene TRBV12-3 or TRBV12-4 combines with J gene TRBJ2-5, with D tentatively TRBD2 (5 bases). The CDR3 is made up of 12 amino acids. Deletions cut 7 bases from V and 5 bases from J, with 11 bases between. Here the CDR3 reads CASTRTGETQYF. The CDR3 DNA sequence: TGTGCCAGCACCCGGACGGGGGAGACCCAGTACTTC.

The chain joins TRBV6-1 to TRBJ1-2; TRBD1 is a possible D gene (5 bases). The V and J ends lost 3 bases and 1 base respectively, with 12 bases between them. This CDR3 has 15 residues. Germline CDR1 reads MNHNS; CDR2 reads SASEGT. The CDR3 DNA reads TGTGCCAGCAGTGATGGGGCACCGCTTAACTATGGCTACACCTTC. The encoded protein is CASSDGAPLNYGYTF.

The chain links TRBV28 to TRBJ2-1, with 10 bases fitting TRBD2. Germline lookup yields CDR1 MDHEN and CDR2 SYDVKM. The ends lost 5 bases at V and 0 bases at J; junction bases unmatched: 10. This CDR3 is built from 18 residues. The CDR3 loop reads CASSDRGLAVSSYNEQFF. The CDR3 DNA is TGTGCCAGCAGTGACCGCGGACTAGCGGTTAGCTCCTACAATGAGCAGTTCTTC.

The CDR3 DNA is TGTGCCAGCAGCTTAAGGAGAGACAGGGAATTGGATGGCTACACCTTC. The encoded protein is CASSLRRDRELDGYTF. This chain links TRBV7-9 with TRBJ1-2, with TRBD1 identical over 7 bases. Trimming removed 2 bases from V and 6 bases from J; junction bases left unmatched: 12. CDR3 length equals 16 residues. Germline V gene sequence: CDR1 SEHNR, CDR2 FQNEAQ (reference sequence).